Listed here is a single T cell receptor (beta chain). Its target is unknown. With V trimmed by 7 bases and J by 3 bases, 17 bases remained unmatched. This CDR3 has 18 residues. Unique-molecular-identifier-tagged TCR beta cDNA libraries were used. One entry per CDR3 protein results from TCRdb running MiXCR on the PCR reads. The sample includes over 300,000 distinct CDR3 sequences, roughly 38% seen only once; the top ten take roughly 13%. The sample originates from a study of post-analysis software for immune sequencing data. About the research overall: Recorded disease courses covered relapsing-remitting, secondary progressive and progressive-relapsing multiple sclerosis. Some patients had no subtype annotation.

Study-level points and caveats: Batch-mates among the samples co-clustered strongly by F measure. The normalized Chao1 diversity of multiple sclerosis patients was significantly lower than that of controls. When patients were compared with controls, about 5 TRBV segments were more frequent, TRBV5-6, TRBV5-1 and TRBV20-1 among them.

The TCR sequence derives from a girl aged 10 to 17 with multiple sclerosis. The sequencing sample was made of blood. The J gene is TRBJ2-1, the V gene TRBV12-3 or TRBV12-4; 8 bases align to TRBD2. As DNA, the CDR3 is TGTGCCAGCACCCGGGGGCCTGCGGGACTAGGCCTCTACAATGAGCAGTTCTTC. It translates to CASTRGPAGLGLYNEQFF.